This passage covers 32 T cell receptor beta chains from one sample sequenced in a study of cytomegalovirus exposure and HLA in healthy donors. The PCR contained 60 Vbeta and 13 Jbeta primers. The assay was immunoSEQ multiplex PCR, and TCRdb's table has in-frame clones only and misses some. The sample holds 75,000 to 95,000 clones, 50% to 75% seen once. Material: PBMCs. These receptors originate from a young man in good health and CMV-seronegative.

The DNA for the CDR3 is TGCGCCAGCAGCCTAGGGACAGCTGGAAACACCATATATTTT. Amino acids: CASSLGTAGNTIYF. The chain is built from TRBV5-1 and TRBJ1-3; TRBD1 matches 7 bases. The germline CDR1 and CDR2 sequences are SGHRS and YFSETQ. CDR3 length equals 14 residues. J lost 2 bases, V lost 4 bases, and 3 bases had no gene match.

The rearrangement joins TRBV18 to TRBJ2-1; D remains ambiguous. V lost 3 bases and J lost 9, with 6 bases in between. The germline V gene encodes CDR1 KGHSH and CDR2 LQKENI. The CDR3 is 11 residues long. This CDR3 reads CASSPEREQFF. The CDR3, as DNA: TGTGCCAGCTCACCCGAGCGTGAGCAGTTCTTC.

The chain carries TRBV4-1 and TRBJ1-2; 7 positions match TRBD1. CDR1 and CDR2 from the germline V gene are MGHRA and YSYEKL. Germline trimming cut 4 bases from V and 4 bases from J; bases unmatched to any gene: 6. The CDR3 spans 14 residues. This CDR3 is CASSPVGTAYGYTF. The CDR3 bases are TGCGCCAGCAGCCCCGTAGGGACAGCCTATGGCTACACCTTC.

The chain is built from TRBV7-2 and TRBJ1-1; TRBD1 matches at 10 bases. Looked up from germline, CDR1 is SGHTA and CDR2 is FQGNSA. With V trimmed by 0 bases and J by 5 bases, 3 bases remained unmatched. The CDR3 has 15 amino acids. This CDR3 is CASSLAGTGETEAFF. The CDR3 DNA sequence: TGTGCCAGCAGCTTAGCCGGGACAGGGGAGACTGAAGCTTTCTTT.

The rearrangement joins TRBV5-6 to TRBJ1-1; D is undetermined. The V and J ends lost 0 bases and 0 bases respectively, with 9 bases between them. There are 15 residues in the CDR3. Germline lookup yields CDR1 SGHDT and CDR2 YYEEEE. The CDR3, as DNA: TGTGCCAGCAGCTTGGCCATACAGTTGAACACTGAAGCTTTCTTT. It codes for CASSLAIQLNTEAFF.

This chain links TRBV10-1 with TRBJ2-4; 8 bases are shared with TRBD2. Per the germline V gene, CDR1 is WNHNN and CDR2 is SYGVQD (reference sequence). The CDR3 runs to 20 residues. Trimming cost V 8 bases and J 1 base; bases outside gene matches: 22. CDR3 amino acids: CASDPPHTSGAAAAKNIQYF. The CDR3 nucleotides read TGCGCCAGCGACCCCCCCCATACTAGCGGTGCCGCCGCGGCCAAAAACATTCAGTACTTC.

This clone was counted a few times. CDR3 nucleotides: TGCGCCAGCAGCTTGGCAGGAACCACAACTAATGAAAAACTGTTTTTT. As protein: CASSLAGTTTNEKLFF. The chain employs TRBV5-1 and TRBJ1-4; D is ambiguous. Trimming removed 0 bases at V and 0 bases at J, with 9 bases between. The germline CDR1 and CDR2 sequences are SGHRS and YFSETQ. This CDR3 region has 16 residues.

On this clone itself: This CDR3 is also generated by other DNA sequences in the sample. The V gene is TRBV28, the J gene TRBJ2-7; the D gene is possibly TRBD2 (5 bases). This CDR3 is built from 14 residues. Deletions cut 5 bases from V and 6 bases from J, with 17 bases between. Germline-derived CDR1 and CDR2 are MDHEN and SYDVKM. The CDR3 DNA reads TGTGCCAGCAGTGCTAGCTATTGGAATAGCGAGCAGTACTTC. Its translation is CASSASYWNSEQYF.

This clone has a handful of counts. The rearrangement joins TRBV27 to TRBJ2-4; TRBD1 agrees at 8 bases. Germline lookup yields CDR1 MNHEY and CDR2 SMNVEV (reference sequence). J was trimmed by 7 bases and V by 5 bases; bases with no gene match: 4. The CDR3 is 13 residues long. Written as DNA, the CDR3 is TGTGCCAGCAGTGAGGACAGGGCGAACATTCAGTACTTC. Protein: CASSEDRANIQYF.

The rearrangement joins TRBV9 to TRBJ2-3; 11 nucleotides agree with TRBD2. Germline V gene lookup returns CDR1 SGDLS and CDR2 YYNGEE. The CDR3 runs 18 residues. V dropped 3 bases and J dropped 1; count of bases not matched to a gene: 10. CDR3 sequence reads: CASSGLAGGPGGTDTQYF. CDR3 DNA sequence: TGTGCCAGCAGCGGTCTAGCGGGGGGTCCCGGGGGCACAGATACGCAGTATTTT.

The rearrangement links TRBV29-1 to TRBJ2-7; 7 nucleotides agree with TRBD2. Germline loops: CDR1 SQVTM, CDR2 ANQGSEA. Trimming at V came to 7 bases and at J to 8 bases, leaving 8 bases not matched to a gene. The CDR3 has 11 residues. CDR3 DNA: TGCAGCGCTTTATGGCGGGAGCAGCAGTACTTC. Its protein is CSALWREQQYF.

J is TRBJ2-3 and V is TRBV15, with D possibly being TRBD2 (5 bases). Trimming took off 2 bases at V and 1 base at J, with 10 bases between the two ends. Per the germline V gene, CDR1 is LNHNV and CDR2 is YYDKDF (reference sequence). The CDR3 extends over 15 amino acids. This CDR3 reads CATSRRDQGTDTQYF. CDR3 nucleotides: TGTGCCACCAGCAGACGGGATCAAGGCACAGATACGCAGTATTTT.

In DNA, the CDR3 is TGTGCCAGCAGTGATAAGCGGTCTGGGGCCAACGTCCTGACTTTC. This gives the protein CASSDKRSGANVLTF. The rearrangement uses TRBV27 and TRBJ2-6; the D gene is possibly TRBD2 (5 bases). Germline values: CDR1 MNHEY, CDR2 SMNVEV (reference sequence). V dropped 5 bases and J dropped 1 base, with 9 bases sitting between them. The CDR3 spans 15 residues.

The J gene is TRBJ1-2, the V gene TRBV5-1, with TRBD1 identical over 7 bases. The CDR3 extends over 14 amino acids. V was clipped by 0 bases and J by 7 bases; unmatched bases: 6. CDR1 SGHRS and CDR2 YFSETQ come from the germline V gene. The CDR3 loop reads CASSLAGQVAGYTF. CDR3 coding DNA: TGCGCCAGCAGCTTGGCTGGACAGGTAGCTGGCTACACCTTC.

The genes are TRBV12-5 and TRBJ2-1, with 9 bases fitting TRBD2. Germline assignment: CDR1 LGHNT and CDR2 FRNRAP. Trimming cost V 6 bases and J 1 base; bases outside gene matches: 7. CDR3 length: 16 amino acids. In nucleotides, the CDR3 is TGTGCTAGTGGGCGGGAGGGGGCCGGATCCTACAATGAGCAGTTCTTC. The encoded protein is CASGREGAGSYNEQFF. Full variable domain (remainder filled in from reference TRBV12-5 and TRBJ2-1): DARVTQTPRHKVTEMGQEVTMRCQPILGHNTVFWYRQTMMQGLELLAYFRNRAPLDDSGMPKDRFSAEMPDATLATLKIQPSEPRDSAVYFCASGREGAGSYNEQFFGPGTRLTVL.

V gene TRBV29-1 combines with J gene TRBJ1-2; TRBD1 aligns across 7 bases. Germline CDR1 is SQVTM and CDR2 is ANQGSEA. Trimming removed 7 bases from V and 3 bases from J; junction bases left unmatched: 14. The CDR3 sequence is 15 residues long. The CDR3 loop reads CSAEGAGAPDYGYTF. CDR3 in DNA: TGCAGCGCCGAGGGGGCAGGGGCGCCGGACTATGGCTACACCTTC.

The CDR3 DNA follows: TGTGCCAGCAGCTACGAGGGAGGGTACGGGGCCAACGTCCTGACTTTC. This codes for CASSYEGGYGANVLTF. The chain is built from TRBV7-2 and TRBJ2-6, with TRBD2 matching 7 bases. V was clipped by 4 bases and J by 4 bases; unmatched bases: 7. Looked up from germline, CDR1 is SGHTA and CDR2 is FQGNSA. This CDR3 region has 16 residues.

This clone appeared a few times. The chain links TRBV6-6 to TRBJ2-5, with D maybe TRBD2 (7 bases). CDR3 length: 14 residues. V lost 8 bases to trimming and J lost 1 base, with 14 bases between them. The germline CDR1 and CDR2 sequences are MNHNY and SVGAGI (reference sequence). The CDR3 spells CASGRGDTQETQYF. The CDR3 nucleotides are TGTGCCAGCGGACGGGGGGACACCCAAGAGACCCAGTACTTC.

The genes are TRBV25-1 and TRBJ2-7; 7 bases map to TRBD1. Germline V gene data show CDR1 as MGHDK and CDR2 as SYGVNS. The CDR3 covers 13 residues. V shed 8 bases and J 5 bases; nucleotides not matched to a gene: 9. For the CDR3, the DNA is TGTGCCAGCGATAAGGGACAGAGGAACGAGCAGTACTTC. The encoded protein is CASDKGQRNEQYF.

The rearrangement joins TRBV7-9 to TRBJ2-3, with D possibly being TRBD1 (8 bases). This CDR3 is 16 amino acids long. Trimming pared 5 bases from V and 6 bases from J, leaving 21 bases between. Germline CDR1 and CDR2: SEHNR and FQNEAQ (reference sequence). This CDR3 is CASSPGTGGGLDTQYF. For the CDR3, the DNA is TGTGCCAGCAGCCCCGGCACAGGGGGGGGGCTGGATACGCAGTATTTT.

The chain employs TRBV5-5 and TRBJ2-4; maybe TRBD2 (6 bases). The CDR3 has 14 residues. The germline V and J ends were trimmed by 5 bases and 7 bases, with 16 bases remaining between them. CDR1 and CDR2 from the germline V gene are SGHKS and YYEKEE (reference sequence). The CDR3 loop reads CASRTGGLGNIQYF. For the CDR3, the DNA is TGTGCCAGCAGAACTGGGGGGTTAGGGAACATTCAGTACTTC.

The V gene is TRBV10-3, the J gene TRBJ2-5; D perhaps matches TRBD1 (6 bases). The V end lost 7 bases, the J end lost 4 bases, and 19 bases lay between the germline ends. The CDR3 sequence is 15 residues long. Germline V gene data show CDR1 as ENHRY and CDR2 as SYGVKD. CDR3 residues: CAIKEWTVQGETQYF. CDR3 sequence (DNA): TGTGCCATCAAGGAGTGGACAGTCCAGGGAGAGACCCAGTACTTC.

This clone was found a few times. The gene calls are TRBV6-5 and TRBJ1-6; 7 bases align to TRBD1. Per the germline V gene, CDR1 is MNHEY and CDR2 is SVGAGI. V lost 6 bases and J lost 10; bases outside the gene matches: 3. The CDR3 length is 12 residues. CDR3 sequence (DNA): TGTGCCAGCAGACAGGGGAAATCACCCCTCCACTTT. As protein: CASRQGKSPLHF.

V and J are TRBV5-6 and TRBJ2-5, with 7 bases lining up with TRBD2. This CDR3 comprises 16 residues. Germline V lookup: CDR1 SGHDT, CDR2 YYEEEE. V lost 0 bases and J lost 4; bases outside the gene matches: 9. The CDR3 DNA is TGTGCCAGCAGCTTGGCCGGCGGGAGTGGTGTAGAGACCCAGTACTTC. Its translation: CASSLAGGSGVETQYF. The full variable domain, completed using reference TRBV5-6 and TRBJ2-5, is DAGVTQSPTHLIKTRGQQVTLRCSPKSGHDTVSWYQQALGQGPQFIFQYYEEEERQRGNFPDRFSGHQFPNYSSELNVNALLLGDSALYLCASSLAGGSGVETQYFGPGTRLLVL.

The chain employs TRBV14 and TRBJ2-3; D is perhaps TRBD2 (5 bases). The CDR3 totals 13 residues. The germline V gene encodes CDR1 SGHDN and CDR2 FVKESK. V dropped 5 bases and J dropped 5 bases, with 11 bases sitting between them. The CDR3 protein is CASSGSLIDTQYF. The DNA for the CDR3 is TGTGCCAGCAGCGGGAGTCTGATAGATACGCAGTATTTT.

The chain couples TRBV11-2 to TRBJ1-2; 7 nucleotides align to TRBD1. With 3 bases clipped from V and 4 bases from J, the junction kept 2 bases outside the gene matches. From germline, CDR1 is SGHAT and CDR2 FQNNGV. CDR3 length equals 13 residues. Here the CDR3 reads CASSFGTAYGYTF. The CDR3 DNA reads TGTGCCAGCAGCTTTGGGACAGCCTATGGCTACACCTTC.

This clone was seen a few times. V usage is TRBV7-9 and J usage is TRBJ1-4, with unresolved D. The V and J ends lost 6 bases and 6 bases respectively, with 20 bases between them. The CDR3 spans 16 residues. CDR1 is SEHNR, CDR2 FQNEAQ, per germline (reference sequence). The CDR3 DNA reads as TGTGCCAGCAGTTCCTGGCCTTCGCAACGTGATGAAAAACTGTTTTTT. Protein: CASSSWPSQRDEKLFF.

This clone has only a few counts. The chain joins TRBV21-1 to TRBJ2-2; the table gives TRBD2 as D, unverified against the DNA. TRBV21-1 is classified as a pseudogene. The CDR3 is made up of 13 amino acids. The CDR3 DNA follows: TGTGCCAGCAACCTACTGAATTGCGGGGAGCTGTTTTTT. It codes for CASNLLNCGELFF.

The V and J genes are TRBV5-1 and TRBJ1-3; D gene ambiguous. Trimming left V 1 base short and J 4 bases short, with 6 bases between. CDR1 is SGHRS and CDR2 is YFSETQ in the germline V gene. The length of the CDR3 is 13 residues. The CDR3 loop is CASSLMEGNTIYF. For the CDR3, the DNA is TGCGCCAGCAGCTTGATGGAGGGAAACACCATATATTTT.

CDR3 protein: CASSLGPDTQYF. CDR3 DNA: TGTGCCAGCAGCTTAGGGCCAGATACGCAGTATTTT. The rearrangement links TRBV7-6 to TRBJ2-3; D remains unclear. The CDR3 runs 12 residues. V was cut by 1 base and J by 4 bases, with 3 bases left in between. CDR1 SGHVS and CDR2 FNYEAQ come from the germline V gene. The complete variable domain, with remaining parts taken from reference TRBV7-6 and TRBJ2-3, reads GAGVSQSPRYKVTKRGQDVALRCDPISGHVSLYWYRQALGQGPEFLTYFNYEAQQDKSGLPNDRFSAERPEGSISTLTIQRTEQRDSAMYRCASSLGPDTQYFGPGTRLTVL.

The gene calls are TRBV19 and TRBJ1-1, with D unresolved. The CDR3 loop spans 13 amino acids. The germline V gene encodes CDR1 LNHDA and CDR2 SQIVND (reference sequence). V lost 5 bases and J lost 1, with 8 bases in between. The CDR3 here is CASSGGRNTEAFF. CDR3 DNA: TGTGCCAGTAGTGGAGGCAGGAACACTGAAGCTTTCTTT.

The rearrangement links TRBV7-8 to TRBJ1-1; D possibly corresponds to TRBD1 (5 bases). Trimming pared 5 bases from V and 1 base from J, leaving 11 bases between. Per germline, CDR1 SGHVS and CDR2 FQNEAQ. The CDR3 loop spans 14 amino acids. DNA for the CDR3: TGTGCCAGCAGCAAACAGGAGACGAACACTGAAGCTTTCTTT. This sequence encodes CASSKQETNTEAFF.